The present entry profiles one T cell receptor beta chain with its context. The antigen is undetermined. Sequenced by immunoSEQ multiplex PCR; TCRdb stores in-frame clones only, minus some. The data show tens of thousands of clones, approximately 83% seen once. These data originate in a study of T cell responses to AZD1222 COVID-19 vaccine. Study overall: Second-dose recipients at about 4 or about 12 weeks were treated as one pooled group. Overall study findings and caveats: Just five to seven people given AZD1222 tested seropositive at baseline. Compared with day 0, the breadth and depth of the Spike-specific TCR repertoire rose significantly after two doses of AZD1222.

The CDR3 is made up of 17 amino acids. CDR1 is MDHEN and CDR2 is SYDVKM in the germline V gene. V was cut by 7 bases and J by 0 bases, with 21 bases left in between. This specimen was peripheral blood, taken on day 0 of AZD1222 vaccination. The receptor comes from an adult in good health. The chain has TRBV28 and TRBJ1-1; TRBD1 is a possible D gene (5 bases). The CDR3, as DNA: TGTGCCAGCACCCGTTGGGGAGTGAGGGGCATGAACACTGAAGCTTTCTTT. Its protein product is CASTRWGVRGMNTEAFF.